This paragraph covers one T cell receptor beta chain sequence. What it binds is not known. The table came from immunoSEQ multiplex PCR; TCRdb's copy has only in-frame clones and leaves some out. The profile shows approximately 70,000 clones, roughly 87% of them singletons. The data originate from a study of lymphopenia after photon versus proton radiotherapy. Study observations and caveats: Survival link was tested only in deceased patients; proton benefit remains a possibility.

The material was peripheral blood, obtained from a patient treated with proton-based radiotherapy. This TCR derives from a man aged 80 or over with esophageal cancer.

CDR3 amino acids: CASSPFDTVSTEAFF. The CDR3, as DNA: TGTGCCAGCTCCCCCTTCGATACAGTATCCACTGAAGCTTTCTTT. The chain links TRBV18 to TRBJ1-1; no reliable D call. This CDR3 has 15 residues. Germline lookup yields CDR1 KGHSH and CDR2 LQKENI. Trimming took off 6 bases at V and 4 bases at J, with 18 bases between the two ends.